Listed below are T cell receptor beta chains from one sample, sequenced in a study of Tregs in tolerant kidney transplant recipients. Sequenced by immunoSEQ multiplex PCR; TCRdb stores in-frame clones only, minus some. The data hold about 100,000 clones, with approximately 93% observed a single time. The source was CD4+ T cells from blood, collected before the transplant. The receptors shown here come from a human donor who received a combined kidney and bone marrow transplant. Each CDR3 is given with its conserved first and last residue. D genes are given only for firm matches. Only part of the rows carry a size: once, few, many, or a class if the clone is expanded.

CDR3 | DNA | size | J | D | V
CASSLRLYNEQFF | TGTGCCAGCAGCCTCCGACTCTACAATGAGCAGTTCTTC | NA | TRBJ2-1 | NA | TRBV9
CASSRNTGSYEQYF | TGTGCCAGCAGTCGGAATACGGGCTCCTACGAGCAGTACTTC | NA | TRBJ2-7 | NA | TRBV9
CSVGRGGSRTDTQYF | TGCAGCGTTGGGCGGGGGGGTTCGAGAACAGATACGCAGTATTTT | NA | TRBJ2-3 | TRBD2 | TRBV29-1
CASSDQGLAGVGEQYF | TGTGCCAGCAGCGACCAGGGACTAGCGGGAGTCGGCGAGCAGTACTTC | once | TRBJ2-7 | TRBD2 | TRBV7-9
CSPARVGTEAFF | TGCAGCCCCGCCAGGGTGGGGACTGAAGCTTTCTTT | NA | TRBJ1-1 | NA | TRBV29-1
CAWNRLLTDTQYF | TGTGCCTGGAACAGGCTACTCACAGATACGCAGTATTTT | NA | TRBJ2-3 | NA | TRBV30
CSVRIYNGYGYTF | TGCAGCGTTCGAATCTATAATGGCTATGGCTACACCTTC | NA | TRBJ1-2 | NA | TRBV29-1
CASSSGTSGSGAYNEQFF | TGCGCCAGCAGCTCTGGGACTAGCGGGTCCGGCGCCTACAATGAGCAGTTCTTC | once | TRBJ2-1 | TRBD2 | TRBV5-1
CASGATGGRGETQYF | TGTGCTAGTGGCGCGACAGGGGGTAGAGGAGAGACCCAGTACTTC | NA | TRBJ2-5 | TRBD1 | TRBV12-5
CAISSTVLYGYTF | TGTGCCATCAGTTCGACAGTACTCTATGGCTACACCTTC | NA | TRBJ1-2 | NA | TRBV10-3
CASSDSMNTEAFF | TGTGCCAGCAGTGACTCTATGAACACTGAAGCTTTCTTT | once | TRBJ1-1 | NA | TRBV6-4
CASSLVGGQVNTEAFF | TGTGCCAGCAGCTTAGTTGGCGGGCAAGTGAACACTGAAGCTTTCTTT | NA | TRBJ1-1 | NA | TRBV7-2
CASLKQGQVNEQYF | TGTGCCAGCCTAAAACAGGGGCAAGTTAACGAGCAGTACTTC | NA | TRBJ2-7 | TRBD1 | TRBV28
CASSLARGNTEAFF | TGTGCCAGCAGCTTAGCTAGGGGGAACACTGAAGCTTTCTTT | NA | TRBJ1-1 | NA | TRBV7-6
CASSLEGGAVYEQYF | TGTGCCAGCTCACTGGAGGGGGGGGCCGTCTACGAGCAGTACTTC | NA | TRBJ2-7 | NA | TRBV18
CASRPGTGRPDTQYF | TGTGCCAGCAGACCCGGGACAGGCAGGCCAGATACGCAGTATTTT | NA | TRBJ2-3 | TRBD1 | TRBV6-8
CASSESRFYGYTF | TGCGCCAGCAGTGAGTCCCGGTTCTATGGCTACACCTTC | NA | TRBJ1-2 | NA | TRBV10-2
CASSLGTGDEKLFF | TGCGCCAGCAGCTTAGGGACAGGGGATGAAAAACTGTTTTTT | NA | TRBJ1-4 | TRBD1 | TRBV5-1
CASSQGGLALFTDTQYF | TGCGCCAGCAGCCAAGGGGGACTAGCCCTATTCACAGATACGCAGTATTTT | NA | TRBJ2-3 | TRBD2 | TRBV4-3
CASSQEGLAGGATDTQYF | TGTGCCAGCAGCCAAGAGGGACTTGCCGGGGGGGCAACAGATACGCAGTATTTT | NA | TRBJ2-3 | TRBD2 | TRBV4-2
CASSQQGLGGELFF | TGCGCCAGCAGCCAACAGGGGTTAGGCGGGGAGCTGTTTTTT | NA | TRBJ2-2 | TRBD1 | TRBV5-1
CASIMYGIGETQYF | TGTGCCAGCATTATGTACGGGATCGGAGAGACCCAGTACTTC | NA | TRBJ2-5 | NA | TRBV6-1
CASSPLGGEQPQHF | TGTGCCAGCTCACCATTGGGGGGTGAACAGCCCCAGCATTTT | NA | TRBJ1-5 | NA | TRBV18
CASSQRDSAGDTEAFF | TGCGCCAGCAGCCAACGGGACAGCGCCGGAGACACTGAAGCTTTCTTT | NA | TRBJ1-1 | TRBD1 | TRBV4-3
CASSGAGPKFQFF | TGTGCCAGCAGTGGGGCAGGGCCCAAATTTCAGTTCTTC | NA | TRBJ2-1 | NA | TRBV25-1